The present T cell receptor beta chain was sequenced within a study of T-cell reconstitution after alpha-beta-depleted transplantation in children. Unique molecular identifiers were incorporated when the TCRbeta library was constructed. MiXCR, applied by TCRdb to the PCR reads, yields one record per CDR3 protein. Seen here are 190,000 or so distinct CDR3 sequences, approximately 6.6% observed once, and the top ten hold approximately 2.9%. This clonotype was counted ten times or more. The germline gives CDR1 SGHRS, CDR2 YFSETQ. There are 16 residues in the CDR3. The V end lost 4 bases, the J end lost 2 bases, and 15 bases lay between the germline ends.

The V call is TRBV5-1, the J call TRBJ2-2; D is perhaps TRBD1 (6 bases). The input for sequencing was PBMCs from the stem cell graft donor, taken from the stem cell graft. The TCR sequence derives from a human donor who donated a stem cell graft to a child with Wiskott-Aldrich syndrome. The CDR3 DNA follows: TGCGCCAGCAGCCGGACAGTATCCGCCAACACCGGGGAGCTGTTTTTT. Translation gives CASSRTVSANTGELFF.